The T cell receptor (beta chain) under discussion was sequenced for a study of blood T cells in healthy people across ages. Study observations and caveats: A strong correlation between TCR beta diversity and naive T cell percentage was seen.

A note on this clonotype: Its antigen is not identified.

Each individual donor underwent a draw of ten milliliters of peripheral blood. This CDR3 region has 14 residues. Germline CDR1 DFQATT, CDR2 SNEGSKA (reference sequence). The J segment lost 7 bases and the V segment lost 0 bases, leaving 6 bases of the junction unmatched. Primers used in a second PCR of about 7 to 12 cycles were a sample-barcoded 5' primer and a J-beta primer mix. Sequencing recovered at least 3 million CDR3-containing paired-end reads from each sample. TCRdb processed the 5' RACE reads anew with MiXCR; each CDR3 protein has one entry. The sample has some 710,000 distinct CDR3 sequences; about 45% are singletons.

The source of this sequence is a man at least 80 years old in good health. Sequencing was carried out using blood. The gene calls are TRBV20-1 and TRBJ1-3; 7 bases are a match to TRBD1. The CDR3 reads CSARDQGGVNTIYF. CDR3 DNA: TGCAGTGCTAGAGATCAGGGGGGAGTCAACACCATATATTTT.